A selection of T cell receptor beta chains follows, all from one sample in a study of T cells in Graves' hyperthyroidism and ophthalmopathy. TCRdb independently ran MiXCR on the multiplex PCR reads; one entry per CDR3 protein. The table has around 600,000 distinct CDR3 sequences, approximately 42% seen once. Sequenced input: peripheral blood or thyroid tissue (not recorded which). The source of these receptors is an adult man with Graves' disease, either hyperthyroidism or ophthalmopathy (not recorded which). Each CDR3 is given with its conserved first and last residue. D genes are given only for firm matches. Expanded clones get a size class; other rows say once, few or many, or leave the size out.

J gene	clone size	CDR3 length	D gene	V gene	CDR3 DNA	CDR3 protein
TRBJ2-5	.	13	.	TRBV2	TGTGCCAGCCGGGCGGGATGGCAAGAGACCCAGTACTTC	CASRAGWQETQYF
TRBJ1-3	.	15	.	TRBV18	TGTGCCAGCTCACCCCTCGGTTCCTCTGGAAACACCATATATTTT	CASSPLGSSGNTIYF
TRBJ2-7	.	17	.	TRBV24-1	TGTGCCACCAGTGCCGTGACTCCCGGACTTTCTCGCTACGAGCAGTACTTC	CATSAVTPGLSRYEQYF
TRBJ1-1	many	13	.	TRBV6-4	TGTGCCAGCAGTGGGGGGGATGGGGCTGAAGCTTTCTTT	CASSGGDGAEAFF
TRBJ1-6	many	13	.	TRBV7-9	TGTGCCAGCAGCCTGGACGGTAATTCACCCCTCCACTTT	CASSLDGNSPLHF
TRBJ1-2	.	14	TRBD1	TRBV5-1	TGCGCCAGCAGCTTCGTGGACAGGGACTATGGCTACACCTTC	CASSFVDRDYGYTF
TRBJ1-5	once	14	.	TRBV29-1	TGCAGCGTTGAAAGGGGAACGGGCAATCAGCCCCAGCATTTT	CSVERGTGNQPQHF
TRBJ1-6	.	15	.	TRBV2	TGTGCCAGCAGCGGCAGCTCACGATATAATTCACCCCTCCACTTT	CASSGSSRYNSPLHF
TRBJ2-5	many	16	.	TRBV20-1	TGCAGTGCTAGTTCGGGACCGACCCACACTCAAGAGACCCAGTACTTC	CSASSGPTHTQETQYF
TRBJ1-1	.	13	.	TRBV19	TGTGCCAGTTTGGGACTGACGAACACTGAAGCTTTCTTT	CASLGLTNTEAFF
TRBJ1-4	few	12	.	TRBV10-3	TGTGCCATCAGTGAGCGGGATGAAAAACTGTTTTTT	CAISERDEKLFF
TRBJ1-6	.	18	.	TRBV6-1	TGTGCCAGCAGCCCCTGGTCTGGTGACGGGGGTTATAATTCACCCCTCCACTTT	CASSPWSGDGGYNSPLHF
TRBJ1-6	.	14	TRBD1	TRBV29-1	TGCAGCGTTAAAGGACAGGGGAATAATTCACCCCTCCACTTT	CSVKGQGNNSPLHF
TRBJ1-6	.	15	.	TRBV5-1	TGCGCCAGCAGCTTCGGACAGAGTCAACGTTCACCCCTCCACTTT	CASSFGQSQRSPLHF
TRBJ1-2	.	15	TRBD1	TRBV19	TGTGCCAGTACCCCAGGGCCGACAGGGTCCTATGGCTACACCTTC	CASTPGPTGSYGYTF
TRBJ2-7	.	15	TRBD1	TRBV6-5	TGTGCCAGCAGTTACTCGGGCCACAGGGGGTACGAGCAGTACTTC	CASSYSGHRGYEQYF
TRBJ1-4	.	11	.	TRBV29-1	TGCAGCGTTGGGGGGAATGAAAGACTGTTTTTT	CSVGGNERLFF
TRBJ1-6	.	15	TRBD1	TRBV2	TGTGCCAGCAGTGCGGCCGGGACAGGGGATTCGCCCCTCCACTTT	CASSAAGTGDSPLHF